This T cell receptor (beta chain) comes out of a study of blood T cell repertoires in COVID-19. V was pared by 6 bases and J by 6 bases, with 5 bases of the junction left unmatched. This CDR3 is 12 amino acids long. CDR1 SEHNR and CDR2 FQNEAQ come from the germline V gene (reference sequence). Individuals aged about 18 to 90 years were recruited from approximately 24 US areas. Source study methods: From reference gene primer amplification, estimates of nucleated cell counts were derived. The repertoire was sequenced with immunoSEQ multiplex PCR; TCRdb's copy has only in-frame clones and lacks some. Clone size and V and J calls were adopted from that table, with D and trimming inferred from the DNA. The sample lists fewer than 250,000 clones, about 87% seen once, with about 2.5% in the top ten.

The clonotype was recovered from a woman aged 25-40 years with acute COVID-19. Sequenced: PBMCs or T cells enriched from blood (not recorded which). The rearrangement joins TRBV7-9 to TRBJ2-7; 7 bases agree with TRBD1. DNA for the CDR3: TGTGCCAGCAGTTACTGGACAGGCGAGCAGTACTTC. Translating it yields CASSYWTGEQYF.